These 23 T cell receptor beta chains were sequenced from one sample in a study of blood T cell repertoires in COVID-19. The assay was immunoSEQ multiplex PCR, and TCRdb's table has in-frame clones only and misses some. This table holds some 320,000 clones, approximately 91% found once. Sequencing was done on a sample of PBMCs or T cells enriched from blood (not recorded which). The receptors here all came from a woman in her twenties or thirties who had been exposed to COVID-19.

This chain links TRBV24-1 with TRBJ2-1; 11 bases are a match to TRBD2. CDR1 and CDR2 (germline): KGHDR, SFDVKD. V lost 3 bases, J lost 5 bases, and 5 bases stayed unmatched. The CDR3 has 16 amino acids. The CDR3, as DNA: TGTGCCACCAGTGATATCACTAGCGGGGGCCACAATGAGCAGTTCTTC. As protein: CATSDITSGGHNEQFF.

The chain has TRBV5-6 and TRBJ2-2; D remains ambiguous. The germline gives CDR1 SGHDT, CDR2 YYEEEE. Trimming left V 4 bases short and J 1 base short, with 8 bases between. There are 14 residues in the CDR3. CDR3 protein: CASSEPGNTGELFF. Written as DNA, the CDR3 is TGTGCCAGCAGCGAGCCAGGGAACACCGGGGAGCTGTTTTTT.

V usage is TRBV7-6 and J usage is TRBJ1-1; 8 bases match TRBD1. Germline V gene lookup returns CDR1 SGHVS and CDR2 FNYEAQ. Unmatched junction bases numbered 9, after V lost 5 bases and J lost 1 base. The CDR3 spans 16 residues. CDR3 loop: CASSQSHGQGNTEAFF. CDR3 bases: TGTGCCAGCAGCCAATCCCATGGACAGGGGAACACTGAAGCTTTCTTT.

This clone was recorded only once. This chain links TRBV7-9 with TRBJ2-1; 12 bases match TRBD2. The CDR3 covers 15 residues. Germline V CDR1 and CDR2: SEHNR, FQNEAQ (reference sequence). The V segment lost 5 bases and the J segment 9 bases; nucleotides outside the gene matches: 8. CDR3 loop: CASSRSSGGAGEQFF. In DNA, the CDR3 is TGTGCCAGCAGCCGTTCTAGCGGGGGGGCGGGTGAGCAGTTCTTC.

CDR3 region: CASSQPKGAAGNTIYF. As DNA, the CDR3 is TGCGCCAGCAGCCAACCGAAGGGGGCCGCTGGAAACACCATATATTTT. The rearrangement joins TRBV4-1 to TRBJ1-3, with 7 bases aligning to TRBD1. The CDR3 is made up of 16 amino acids. The V gene end was trimmed by 2 bases and the J gene end by 2 bases; junction bases not matched to a gene: 6. The germline CDR1 and CDR2 sequences are MGHRA and YSYEKL.

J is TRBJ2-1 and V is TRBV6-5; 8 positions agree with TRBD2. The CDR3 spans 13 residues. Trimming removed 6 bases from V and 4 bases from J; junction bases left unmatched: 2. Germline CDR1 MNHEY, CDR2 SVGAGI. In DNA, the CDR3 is TGTGCCAGCAGACTAGCGGCTTACAATGAGCAGTTCTTC. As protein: CASRLAAYNEQFF.

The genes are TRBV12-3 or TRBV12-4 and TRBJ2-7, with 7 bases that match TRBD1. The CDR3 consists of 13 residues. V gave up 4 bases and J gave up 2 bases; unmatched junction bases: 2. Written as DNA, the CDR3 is TGTGCCAGCAGTTGGACAGGAACCTACGAGCAGTACTTC. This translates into CASSWTGTYEQYF.

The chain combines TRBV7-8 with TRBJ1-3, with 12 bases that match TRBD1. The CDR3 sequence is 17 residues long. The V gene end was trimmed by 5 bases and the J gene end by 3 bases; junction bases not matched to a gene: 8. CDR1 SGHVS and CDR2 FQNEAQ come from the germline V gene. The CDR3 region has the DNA TGTGCCAGCAGCACGGGACAGGGGGCGCGGATTGGAAACACCATATATTTT. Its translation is CASSTGQGARIGNTIYF.

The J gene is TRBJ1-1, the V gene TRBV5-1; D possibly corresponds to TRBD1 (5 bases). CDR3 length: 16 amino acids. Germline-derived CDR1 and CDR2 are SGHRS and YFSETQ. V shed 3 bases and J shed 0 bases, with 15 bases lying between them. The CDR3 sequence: CASSWRGPTLNTEAFF. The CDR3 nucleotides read TGCGCCAGCAGCTGGCGGGGACCGACCCTGAACACTGAAGCTTTCTTT. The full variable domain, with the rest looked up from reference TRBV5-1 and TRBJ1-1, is KAGVTQTPRYLIKTRGQQVTLSCSPISGHRSVSWYQQTPGQGLQFLFEYFSETQRNKGNFPGRFSGRQFSNSRSEMNVSTLELGDSALYLCASSWRGPTLNTEAFFGQGTRLTVV.

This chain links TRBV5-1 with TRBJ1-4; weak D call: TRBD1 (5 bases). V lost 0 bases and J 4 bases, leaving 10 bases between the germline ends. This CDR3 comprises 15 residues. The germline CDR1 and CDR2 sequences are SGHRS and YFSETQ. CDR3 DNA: TGCGCCAGCAGCTTGGCCAGGGTTGGTAATGAAAAACTGTTTTTT. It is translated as CASSLARVGNEKLFF.

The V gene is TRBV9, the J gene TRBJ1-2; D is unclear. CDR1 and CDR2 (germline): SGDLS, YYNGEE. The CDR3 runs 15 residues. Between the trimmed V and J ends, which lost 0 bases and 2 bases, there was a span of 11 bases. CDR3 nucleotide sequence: TGTGCCAGCAGCGTAGTATCGGCAGGCAACTATGGCTACACCTTC. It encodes CASSVVSAGNYGYTF.

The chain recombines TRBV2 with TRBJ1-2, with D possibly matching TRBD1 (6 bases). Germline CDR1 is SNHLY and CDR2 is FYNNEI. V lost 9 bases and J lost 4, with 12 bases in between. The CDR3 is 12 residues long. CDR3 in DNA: TGTGCCAGACTCACAGGGTCCTATGGCTACACCTTC. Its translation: CARLTGSYGYTF.

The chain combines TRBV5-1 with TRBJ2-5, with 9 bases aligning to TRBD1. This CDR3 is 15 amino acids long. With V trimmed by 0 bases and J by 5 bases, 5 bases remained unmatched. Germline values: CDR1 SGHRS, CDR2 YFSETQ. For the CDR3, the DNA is TGCGCCAGCAGCTTGGGACAGGGGGTGTGGGAGACCCAGTACTTC. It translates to CASSLGQGVWETQYF.

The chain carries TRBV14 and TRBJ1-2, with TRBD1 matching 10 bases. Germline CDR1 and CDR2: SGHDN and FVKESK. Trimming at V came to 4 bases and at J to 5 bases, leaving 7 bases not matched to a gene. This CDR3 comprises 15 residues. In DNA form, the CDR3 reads TGTGCCAGCAGCCCACCCAGGACAGGGGGGTATGGCTACACCTTC. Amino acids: CASSPPRTGGYGYTF.

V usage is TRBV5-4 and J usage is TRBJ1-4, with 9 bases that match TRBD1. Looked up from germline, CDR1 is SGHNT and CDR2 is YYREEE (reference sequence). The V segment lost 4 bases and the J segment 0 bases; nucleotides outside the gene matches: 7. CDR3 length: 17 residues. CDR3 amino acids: CASSLRTGATTNEKLFF. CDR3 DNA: TGTGCCAGCAGCCTCAGGACAGGGGCCACAACTAATGAAAAACTGTTTTTT.

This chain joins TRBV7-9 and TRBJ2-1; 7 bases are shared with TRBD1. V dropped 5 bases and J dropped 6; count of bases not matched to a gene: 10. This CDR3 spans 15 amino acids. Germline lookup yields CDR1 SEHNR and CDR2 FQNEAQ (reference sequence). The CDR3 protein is CASSPAKGQLNEQFF. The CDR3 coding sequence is TGTGCCAGCAGCCCGGCGAAGGGACAGCTCAATGAGCAGTTCTTC.

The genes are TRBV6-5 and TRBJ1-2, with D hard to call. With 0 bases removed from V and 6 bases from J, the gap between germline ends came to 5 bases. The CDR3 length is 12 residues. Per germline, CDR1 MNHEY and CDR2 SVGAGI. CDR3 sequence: CASSYSRNGYTF. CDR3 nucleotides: TGTGCCAGCAGTTACTCCAGGAATGGCTACACCTTC.

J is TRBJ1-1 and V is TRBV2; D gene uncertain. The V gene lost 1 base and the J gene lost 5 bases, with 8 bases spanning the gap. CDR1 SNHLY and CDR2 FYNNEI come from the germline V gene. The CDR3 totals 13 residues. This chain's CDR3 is CASSEGGRTEAFF. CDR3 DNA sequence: TGTGCCAGCAGTGAAGGTGGGAGGACTGAAGCTTTCTTT.

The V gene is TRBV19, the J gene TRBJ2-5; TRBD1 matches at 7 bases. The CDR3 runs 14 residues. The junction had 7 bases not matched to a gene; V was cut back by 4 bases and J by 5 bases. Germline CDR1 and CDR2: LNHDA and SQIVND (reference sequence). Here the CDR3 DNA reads TGTGCCAGTAGTACACAGGGGAGTGTCGAGACCCAGTACTTC. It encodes CASSTQGSVETQYF.

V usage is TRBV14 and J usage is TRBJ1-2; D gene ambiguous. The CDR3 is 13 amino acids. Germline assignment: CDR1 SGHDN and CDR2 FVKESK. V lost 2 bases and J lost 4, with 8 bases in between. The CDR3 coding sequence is TGTGCCAGCAGCCAAAGCCCCATCTATGGCTACACCTTC. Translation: CASSQSPIYGYTF. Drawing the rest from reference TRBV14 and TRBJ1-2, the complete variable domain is EAGVTQFPSHSVIEKGQTVTLRCDPISGHDNLYWYRRVMGKEIKFLLHFVKESKQDESGMPNNRFLAERTGGTYSTLKVQPAELEDSGVYFCASSQSPIYGYTFGSGTRLTVV.

In nucleotides, the CDR3 is TGTGCCAGCTCACCATGGACAGGGGGCGTGAACACTGAAGCTTTCTTT. Translated, it gives CASSPWTGGVNTEAFF. The rearrangement links TRBV18 to TRBJ1-1, with TRBD1 matching 11 bases. The CDR3 is made up of 16 amino acids. Trimming cost V 2 bases and J 0 bases; bases outside gene matches: 2. Germline CDR1 KGHSH, CDR2 LQKENI. The entire variable domain, with the rest obtained from reference TRBV18 and TRBJ1-1, is as follows: NAGVMQNPRHLVRRRGQEARLRCSPMKGHSHVYWYRQLPEEGLKFMVYLQKENIIDESGMPKERFSAEFPKEGPSILRIQQVVRGDSAAYFCASSPWTGGVNTEAFFGQGTRLTVV.

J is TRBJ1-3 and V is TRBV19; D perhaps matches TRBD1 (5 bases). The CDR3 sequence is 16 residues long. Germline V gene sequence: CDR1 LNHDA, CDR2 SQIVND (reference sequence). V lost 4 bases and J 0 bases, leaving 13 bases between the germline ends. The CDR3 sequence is CASSRGPGLSGNTIYF. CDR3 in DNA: TGTGCCAGTAGTAGGGGTCCGGGACTCTCTGGAAACACCATATATTTT. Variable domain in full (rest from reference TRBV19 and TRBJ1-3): DGGITQSPKYLFRKEGQNVTLSCEQNLNHDAMYWYRQDPGQGLRLIYYSQIVNDFQKGDIAEGYSVSREKKESFPLTVTSAQKNPTAFYLCASSRGPGLSGNTIYFGEGSWLTVV.

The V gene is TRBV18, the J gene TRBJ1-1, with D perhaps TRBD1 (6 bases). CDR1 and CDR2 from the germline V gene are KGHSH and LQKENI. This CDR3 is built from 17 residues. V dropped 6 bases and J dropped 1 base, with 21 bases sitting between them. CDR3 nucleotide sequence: TGTGCCAGCTCCCAGCGGGGGCCGGGGACGGCGAACACTGAAGCTTTCTTT. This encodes CASSQRGPGTANTEAFF.